These 14 T cell receptor beta chains were sequenced from one sample in a study of PD-L1 blockade in urothelial cancer. The method was immunoSEQ multiplex PCR; TCRdb's version includes in-frame clones alone and lacks a portion of them. The sample lists about 120,000 clones, roughly 83% seen once, with 2.4% in the top ten. Time point specified: peripheral blood 6 weeks after treatment start. The material was PBMCs, obtained around atezolizumab (anti-PD-L1) treatment. The receptors come from a man aged 45 to 65 with urothelial cancer.

This clone came up once. The chain uses TRBV30 and TRBJ1-2; D not certain. Between the trimmed V and J ends, which lost 0 bases and 7 bases, there was a span of 18 bases. The CDR3 is made up of 15 amino acids. Per the germline V gene, CDR1 is GTSNPN and CDR2 is SVGIG (reference sequence). CDR3 bases: TGTGCCTGGAGTGTATATCGGAAGGTCGGAGGTGGCTACACCTTC. It encodes CAWSVYRKVGGGYTF.

The chain links TRBV27 to TRBJ2-7; TRBD2 matches 7 bases. Germline CDR1 reads MNHEY; CDR2 reads SMNVEV (reference sequence). This CDR3 contains 14 residues. V lost 7 bases and J lost 2; bases outside the gene matches: 8. This CDR3 is CASMSSGSTYEQYF. In nucleotides, the CDR3 is TGTGCCAGCATGAGTAGCGGGTCCACCTACGAGCAGTACTTC.

The CDR3 is CASSQGTSDEQYF. The CDR3 nucleotides are TGTGCCAGCAGTCAAGGGACTAGCGACGAGCAGTACTTC. This sequence joins TRBV28 and TRBJ2-7; 10 bases fit TRBD2. This CDR3 contains 13 residues. V trimming: 5 bases; J trimming: 5 bases; junction bases outside the gene matches: 3. CDR1 is MDHEN and CDR2 is SYDVKM in the germline V gene.

The sample holds one count of this clone. DNA of the CDR3: TGTGCCAGCACCGCGGACAGGGGAAGCAATCAGCCCCAGCATTTT. Residues: CASTADRGSNQPQHF. The chain recombines TRBV6-5 with TRBJ1-5, with 9 bases identical to TRBD1. V was pared by 7 bases and J by 1 base, with 5 bases of the junction left unmatched. Germline loops: CDR1 MNHEY, CDR2 SVGAGI. This CDR3 has 15 amino acids.

V and J are TRBV28 and TRBJ2-7, with 8 bases identical to TRBD1. CDR1 and CDR2 (germline): MDHEN, SYDVKM. The CDR3 extends over 12 amino acids. The V and J ends lost 7 bases and 6 bases, in that order; junction bases with no gene match: 5. The CDR3 DNA follows: TGTGCCAGCATGACCGGACAGGGCGAGCAGTACTTC. Translation gives CASMTGQGEQYF.

The rearrangement links TRBV4-1 to TRBJ2-3; D ambiguous. Germline CDR1 and CDR2: MGHRA and YSYEKL. V was trimmed by 4 bases and J by 0 bases, leaving 17 bases between them. This CDR3 comprises 17 residues. The CDR3 protein is CASSPRPPGVSTDTQYF. CDR3 coding DNA: TGCGCCAGCAGCCCCCGGCCTCCCGGAGTGAGCACAGATACGCAGTATTTT.

J is TRBJ2-3 and V is TRBV28, with D possibly TRBD2 on 5 matching bases. This CDR3 is built from 18 residues. CDR1 and CDR2 (germline): MDHEN, SYDVKM. Trimming cost V 3 bases and J 1 base, with 20 bases left between them. The CDR3 coding sequence is TGTGCCAGCAGTTTGAGCCTCGGGGTCGGAGGTGGCACAGATACGCAGTATTTT. Amino acids: CASSLSLGVGGGTDTQYF.

J is TRBJ2-2 and V is TRBV29-1, with 10 bases identical to TRBD2. CDR3 length: 15 residues. V was pared by 6 bases and J by 6 bases, with 10 bases of the junction left unmatched. CDR1 is SQVTM and CDR2 is ANQGSEA in the germline V gene. The CDR3 protein is CSVGFSGRAAGELFF. The CDR3 DNA sequence: TGCAGCGTGGGCTTCAGCGGGAGGGCCGCCGGGGAGCTGTTTTTT.

This chain uses TRBV28 with TRBJ2-6; 11 bases are shared with TRBD2. Trimming cost V 6 bases and J 2 bases; bases outside gene matches: 18. CDR1 MDHEN and CDR2 SYDVKM come from the germline V gene. CDR3 size: 21 residues. CDR3 in amino acids: CASSLGGHGLAGGTGANVLTF. CDR3 nucleotides: TGTGCCAGCAGCCTTGGTGGACACGGACTAGCGGGCGGCACTGGGGCCAACGTCCTGACTTTC.

The chain combines TRBV5-1 with TRBJ2-5, with 7 bases fitting TRBD1. J lost 1 base, V lost 4 bases, and 4 bases had no gene match. The CDR3 length is 14 residues. Germline V gene data show CDR1 as SGHRS and CDR2 as YFSETQ. DNA for the CDR3: TGCGCCAGCAGCCCGACAGGGACCCAAGAGACCCAGTACTTC. Translation: CASSPTGTQETQYF.

The chain links TRBV7-6 to TRBJ2-1; the D gene is possibly TRBD1 (6 bases). The CDR3 is 15 residues long. Deletions cut 5 bases from V and 7 bases from J, with 18 bases between. Germline V gene data show CDR1 as SGHVS and CDR2 as FNYEAQ. The CDR3 nucleotides read TGTGCCAGCAGCACGACAGGTCACAACTGGAATGAGCAGTTCTTC. It codes for CASSTTGHNWNEQFF.

The rearrangement uses TRBV5-4 and TRBJ1-2, with TRBD1 matching 8 bases. The germline V gene has CDR1 SGHNT and CDR2 YYREEE (reference sequence). The CDR3 sequence is 17 residues long. The trim removed 3 bases at V and 4 bases at J, leaving 14 bases unmatched. CDR3 sequence (DNA): TGTGCCAGCAGCTCGCCAACCCCAGGGGGCGCGGGCTATGGCTACACCTTC. This gives the protein CASSSPTPGGAGYGYTF. Looking up the rest from reference TRBV5-4 and TRBJ1-2 gives the full variable domain: ETGVTQSPTHLIKTRGQQVTLRCSSQSGHNTVSWYQQALGQGPQFIFQYYREEENGRGNFPPRFSGLQFPNYSSELNVNALELDDSALYLCASSSPTPGGAGYGYTFGSGTRLTVV.

The rearrangement joins TRBV7-9 to TRBJ2-5; D call uncertain. The V end lost 1 base, the J end lost 7 bases, and 16 bases lay between the germline ends. The V gene's germline CDR1 is SEHNR and CDR2 FQNEAQ (reference sequence). The CDR3 length is 15 residues. CDR3 in amino acids: CASSLVAGTVGTQYF. The CDR3 DNA reads as TGTGCCAGCAGCTTAGTCGCCGGCACAGTGGGGACCCAGTACTTC.

The V and J genes are TRBV28 and TRBJ1-4; 7 positions agree with TRBD1. Germline lookup yields CDR1 MDHEN and CDR2 SYDVKM. V trimming: 7 bases; J trimming: 8 bases; junction bases outside the gene matches: 13. The CDR3 is 15 residues long. CDR3 sequence reads: CASTFLWQGDEKLFF. The CDR3 nucleotides read TGTGCCAGCACCTTTCTGTGGCAGGGGGACGAAAAACTGTTTTTT.